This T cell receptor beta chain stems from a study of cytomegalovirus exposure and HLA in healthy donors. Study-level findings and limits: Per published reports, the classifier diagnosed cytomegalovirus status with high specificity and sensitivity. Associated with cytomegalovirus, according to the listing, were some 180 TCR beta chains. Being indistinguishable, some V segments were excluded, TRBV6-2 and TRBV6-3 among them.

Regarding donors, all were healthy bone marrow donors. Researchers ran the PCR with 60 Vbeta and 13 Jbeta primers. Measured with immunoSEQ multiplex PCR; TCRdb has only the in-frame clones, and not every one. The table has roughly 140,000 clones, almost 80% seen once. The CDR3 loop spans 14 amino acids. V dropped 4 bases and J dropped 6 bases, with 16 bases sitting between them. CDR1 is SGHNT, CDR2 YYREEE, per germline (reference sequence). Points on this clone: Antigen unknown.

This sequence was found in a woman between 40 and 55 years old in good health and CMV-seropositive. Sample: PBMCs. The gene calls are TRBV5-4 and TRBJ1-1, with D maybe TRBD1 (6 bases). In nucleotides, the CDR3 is TGTGCCAGCAGCCCGTTGGACAGTCTCCCTGAAGCTTTCTTT. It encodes CASSPLDSLPEAFF.